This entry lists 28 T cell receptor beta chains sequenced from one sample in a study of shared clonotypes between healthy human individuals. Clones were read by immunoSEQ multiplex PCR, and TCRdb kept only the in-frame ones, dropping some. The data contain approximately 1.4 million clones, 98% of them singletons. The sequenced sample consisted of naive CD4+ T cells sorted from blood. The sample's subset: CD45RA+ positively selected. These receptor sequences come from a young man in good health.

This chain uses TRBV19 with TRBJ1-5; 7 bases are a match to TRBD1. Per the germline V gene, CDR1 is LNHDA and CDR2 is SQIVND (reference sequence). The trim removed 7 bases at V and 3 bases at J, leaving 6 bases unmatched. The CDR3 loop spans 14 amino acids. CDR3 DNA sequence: TGTGCCAGTAAAATGACAGGGCTCAATCAGCCCCAGCATTTT. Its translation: CASKMTGLNQPQHF.

The CDR3 DNA is TGTGCCAGCAGCTCCCGATCGGGGCGTCAGCCCCAGCATTTT. Protein sequence: CASSSRSGRQPQHF. The chain combines TRBV7-2 with TRBJ1-5, with a tentative D call TRBD1 (5 bases). CDR1 SGHTA and CDR2 FQGNSA come from the germline V gene. Trimming shortened V by 4 bases and J by 6 bases, and 13 bases separated the two germline ends. The CDR3 has 14 amino acids.

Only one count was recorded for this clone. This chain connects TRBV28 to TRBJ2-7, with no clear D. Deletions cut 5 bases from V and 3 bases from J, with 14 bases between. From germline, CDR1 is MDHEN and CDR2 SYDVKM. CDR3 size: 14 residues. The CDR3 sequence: CASSPRFLNYEQYF. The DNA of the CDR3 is TGTGCCAGCAGTCCCCGTTTCCTGAACTACGAGCAGTACTTC.

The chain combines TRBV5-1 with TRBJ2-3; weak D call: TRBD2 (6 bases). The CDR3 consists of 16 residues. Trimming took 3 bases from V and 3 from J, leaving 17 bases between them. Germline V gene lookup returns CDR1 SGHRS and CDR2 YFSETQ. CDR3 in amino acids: CASSSPGGGRTDTQYF. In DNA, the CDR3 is TGCGCCAGCAGCTCTCCCGGTGGAGGGCGAACAGATACGCAGTATTTT.

In DNA, the CDR3 is TGCGCCAGCAGCTTGGGCAATTCAAGTCCAGATACGCAGTATTTT. This sequence encodes CASSLGNSSPDTQYF. V usage is TRBV5-1 and J usage is TRBJ2-3; D ambiguous. V shed 0 bases and J shed 4 bases, with 12 bases lying between them. The CDR3 covers 15 residues. Germline assignment: CDR1 SGHRS and CDR2 YFSETQ.

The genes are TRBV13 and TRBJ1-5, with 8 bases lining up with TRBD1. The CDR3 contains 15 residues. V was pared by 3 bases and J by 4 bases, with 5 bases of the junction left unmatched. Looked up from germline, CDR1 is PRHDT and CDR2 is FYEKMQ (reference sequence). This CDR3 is CASSLNRGMNQPQHF. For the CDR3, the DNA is TGTGCCAGCAGCTTGAACAGGGGGATGAATCAGCCCCAGCATTTT.

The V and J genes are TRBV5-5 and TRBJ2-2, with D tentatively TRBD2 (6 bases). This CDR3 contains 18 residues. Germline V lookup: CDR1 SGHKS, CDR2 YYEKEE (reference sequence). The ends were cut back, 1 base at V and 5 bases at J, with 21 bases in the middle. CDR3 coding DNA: TGTGCCAGCAGCTTGTCGTCTTTGAGGAGCCGGGGGACCGGGGAGCTGTTTTTT. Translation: CASSLSSLRSRGTGELFF.

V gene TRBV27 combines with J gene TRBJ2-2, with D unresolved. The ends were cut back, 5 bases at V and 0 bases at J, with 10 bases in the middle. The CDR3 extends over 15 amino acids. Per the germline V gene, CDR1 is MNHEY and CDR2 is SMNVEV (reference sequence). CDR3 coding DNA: TGTGCCAGCAGTCCCCGACGGACGAACACCGGGGAGCTGTTTTTT. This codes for CASSPRRTNTGELFF.

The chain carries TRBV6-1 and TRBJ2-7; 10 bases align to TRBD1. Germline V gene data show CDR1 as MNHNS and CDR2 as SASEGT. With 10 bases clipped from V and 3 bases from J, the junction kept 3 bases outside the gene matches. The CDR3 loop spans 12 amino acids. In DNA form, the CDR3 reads TGTGCCACCCGGGACAGGGGCTACGAGCAGTACTTC. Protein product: CATRDRGYEQYF.

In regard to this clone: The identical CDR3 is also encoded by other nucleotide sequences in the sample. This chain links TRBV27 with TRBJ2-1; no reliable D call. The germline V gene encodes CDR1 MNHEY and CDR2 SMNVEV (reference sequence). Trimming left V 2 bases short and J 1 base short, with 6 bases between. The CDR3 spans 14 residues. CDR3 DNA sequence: TGTGCCAGCAGTTTAGACGGATCCTACAATGAGCAGTTCTTC. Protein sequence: CASSLDGSYNEQFF.

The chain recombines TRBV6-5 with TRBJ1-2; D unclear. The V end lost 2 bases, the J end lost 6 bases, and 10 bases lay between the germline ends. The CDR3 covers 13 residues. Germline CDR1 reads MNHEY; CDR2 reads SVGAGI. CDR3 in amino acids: CASSYLSGDGYTF. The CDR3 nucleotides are TGTGCCAGCAGTTACCTTAGCGGGGATGGCTACACCTTC.

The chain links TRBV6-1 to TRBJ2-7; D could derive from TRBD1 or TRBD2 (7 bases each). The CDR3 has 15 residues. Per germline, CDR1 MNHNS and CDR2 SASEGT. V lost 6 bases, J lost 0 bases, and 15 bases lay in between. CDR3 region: CASRGGGSSSYEQYF. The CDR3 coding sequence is TGTGCCAGCAGGGGAGGGGGCTCGAGCTCCTACGAGCAGTACTTC.

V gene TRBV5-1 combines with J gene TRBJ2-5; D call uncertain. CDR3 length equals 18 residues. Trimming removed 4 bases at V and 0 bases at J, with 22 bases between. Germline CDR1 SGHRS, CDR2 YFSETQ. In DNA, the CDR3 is TGCGCCAGCAGCCTTGGCGTAGGGTTGGGAAAGAACCAAGAGACCCAGTACTTC. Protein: CASSLGVGLGKNQETQYF.

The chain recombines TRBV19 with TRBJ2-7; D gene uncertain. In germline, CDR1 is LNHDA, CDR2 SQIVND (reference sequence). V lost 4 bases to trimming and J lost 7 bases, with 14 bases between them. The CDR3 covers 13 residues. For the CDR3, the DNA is TGTGCCAGTAGTACCTTGGGCCCAGGAGAGCAGTACTTC. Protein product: CASSTLGPGEQYF.

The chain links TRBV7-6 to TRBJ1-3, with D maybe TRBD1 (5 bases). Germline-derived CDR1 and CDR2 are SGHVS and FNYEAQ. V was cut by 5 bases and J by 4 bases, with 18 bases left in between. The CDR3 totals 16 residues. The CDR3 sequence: CASSEQVGRSGNTIYF. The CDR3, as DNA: TGTGCCAGCAGCGAACAGGTCGGGCGCTCCGGAAACACCATATATTTT.

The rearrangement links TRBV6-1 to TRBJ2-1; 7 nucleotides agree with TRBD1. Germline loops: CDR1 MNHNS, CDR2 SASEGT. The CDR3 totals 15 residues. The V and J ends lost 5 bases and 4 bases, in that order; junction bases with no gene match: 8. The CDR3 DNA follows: TGTGCCAGCAGTCCCCCGGGACAGCTTTACAATGAGCAGTTCTTC. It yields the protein CASSPPGQLYNEQFF.

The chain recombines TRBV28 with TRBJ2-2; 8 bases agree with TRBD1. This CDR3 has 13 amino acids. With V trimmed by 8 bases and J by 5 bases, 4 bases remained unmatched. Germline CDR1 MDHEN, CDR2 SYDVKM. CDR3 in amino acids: CASGRGLTGELFF. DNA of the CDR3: TGTGCCAGCGGCAGGGGGCTAACCGGGGAGCTGTTTTTT.

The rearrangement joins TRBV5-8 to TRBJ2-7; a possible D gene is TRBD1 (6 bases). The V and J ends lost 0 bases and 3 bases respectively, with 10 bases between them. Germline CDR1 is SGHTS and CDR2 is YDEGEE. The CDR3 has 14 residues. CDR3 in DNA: TGTGCCAGCAGCTTGGTTCAGGGGCGCTACGAGCAGTACTTC. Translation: CASSLVQGRYEQYF.

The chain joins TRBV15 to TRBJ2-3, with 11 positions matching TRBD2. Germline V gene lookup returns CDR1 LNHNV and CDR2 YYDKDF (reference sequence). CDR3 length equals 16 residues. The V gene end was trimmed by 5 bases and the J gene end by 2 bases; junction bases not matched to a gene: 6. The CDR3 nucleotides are TGTGCCACCAGCGTTGGACTAGCGGGCGTCACAGATACGCAGTATTTT. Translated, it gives CATSVGLAGVTDTQYF.

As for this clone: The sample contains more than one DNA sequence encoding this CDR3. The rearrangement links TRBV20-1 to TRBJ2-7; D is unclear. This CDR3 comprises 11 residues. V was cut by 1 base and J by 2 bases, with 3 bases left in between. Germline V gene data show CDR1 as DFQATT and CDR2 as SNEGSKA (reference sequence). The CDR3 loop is CSARGPYEQYF. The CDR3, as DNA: TGCAGTGCTAGAGGACCCTACGAGCAGTACTTC.

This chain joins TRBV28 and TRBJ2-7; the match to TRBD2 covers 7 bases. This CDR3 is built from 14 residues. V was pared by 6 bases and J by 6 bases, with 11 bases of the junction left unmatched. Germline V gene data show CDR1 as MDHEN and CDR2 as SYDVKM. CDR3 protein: CASSPPGGSPEQYF. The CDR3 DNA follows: TGTGCCAGCAGCCCCCCGGGAGGTTCCCCCGAGCAGTACTTC.

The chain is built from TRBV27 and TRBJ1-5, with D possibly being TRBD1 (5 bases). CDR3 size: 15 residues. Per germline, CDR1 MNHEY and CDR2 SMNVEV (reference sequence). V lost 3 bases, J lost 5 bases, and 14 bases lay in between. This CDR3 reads CASSFEGRVDQPQHF. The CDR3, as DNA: TGTGCCAGCAGTTTTGAGGGCAGGGTGGATCAGCCCCAGCATTTT.

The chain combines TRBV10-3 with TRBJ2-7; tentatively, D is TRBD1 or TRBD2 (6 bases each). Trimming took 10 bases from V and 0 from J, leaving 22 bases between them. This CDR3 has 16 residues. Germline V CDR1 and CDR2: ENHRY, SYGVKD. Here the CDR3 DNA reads TGTGCCACTAACAACGAAGGGGGGCGGCACTCCTACGAGCAGTACTTC. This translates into CATNNEGGRHSYEQYF.

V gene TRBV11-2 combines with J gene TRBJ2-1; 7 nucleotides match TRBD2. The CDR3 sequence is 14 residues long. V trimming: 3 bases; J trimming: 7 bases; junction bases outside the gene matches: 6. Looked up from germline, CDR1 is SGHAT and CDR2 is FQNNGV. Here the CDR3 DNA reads TGTGCCAGCAGCTTCGGACTAGTAATGAATGAGCAGTTCTTC. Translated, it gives CASSFGLVMNEQFF. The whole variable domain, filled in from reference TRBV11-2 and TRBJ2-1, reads EAGVAQSPRYKIIEKRQSVAFWCNPISGHATLYWYQQILGQGPKLLIQFQNNGVVDDSQLPKDRFSAERLKGVDSTLKIQPAKLEDSAVYLCASSFGLVMNEQFFGPGTRLTVL.

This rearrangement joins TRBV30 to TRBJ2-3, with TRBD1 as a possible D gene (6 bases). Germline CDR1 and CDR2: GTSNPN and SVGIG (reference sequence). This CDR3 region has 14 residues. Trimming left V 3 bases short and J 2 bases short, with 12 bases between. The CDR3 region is CAWRDRQFTDTQYF. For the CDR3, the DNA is TGTGCCTGGAGGGACAGACAATTCACAGATACGCAGTATTTT.

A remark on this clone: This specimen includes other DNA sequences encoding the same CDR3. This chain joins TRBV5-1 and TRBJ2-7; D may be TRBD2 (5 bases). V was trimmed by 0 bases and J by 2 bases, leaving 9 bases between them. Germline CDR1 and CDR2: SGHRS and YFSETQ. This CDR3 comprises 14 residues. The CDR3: CASSLDTGTYEQYF. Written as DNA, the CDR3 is TGCGCCAGCAGCTTGGATACGGGAACCTACGAGCAGTACTTC.

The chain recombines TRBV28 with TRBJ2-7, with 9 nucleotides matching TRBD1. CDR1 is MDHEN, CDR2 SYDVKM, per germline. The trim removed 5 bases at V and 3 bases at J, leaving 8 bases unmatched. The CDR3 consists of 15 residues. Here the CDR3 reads CASSLGTGRIYEQYF. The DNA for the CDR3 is TGTGCCAGCAGTCTAGGGACAGGGAGGATCTACGAGCAGTACTTC.

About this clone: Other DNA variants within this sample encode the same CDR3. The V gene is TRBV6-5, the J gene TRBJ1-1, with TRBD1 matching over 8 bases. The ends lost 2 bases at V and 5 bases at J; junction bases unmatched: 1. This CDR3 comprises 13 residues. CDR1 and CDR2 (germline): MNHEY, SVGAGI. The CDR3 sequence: CASSYTGGTEAFF. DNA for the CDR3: TGTGCCAGCAGTTACACAGGGGGGACTGAAGCTTTCTTT.